This T cell receptor (beta chain) originates from a study of cytomegalovirus exposure and HLA in healthy donors. Study observations and caveats: A prior analysis recorded that most TCR beta V segments were productive about 87% or about 30% of the time. It was reportedly the case that the classifier diagnosed cytomegalovirus status with high specificity and sensitivity. HLA alleles showed associations with 15,000 to 20,000 TCR beta sequences in a later analysis, at a 0.05 false discovery rate.

CDR3 size: 14 residues. The germline CDR1 and CDR2 sequences are SGHVS and FQNEAQ. Losses at the gene ends were 4 bases for V and 9 bases for J; bases not matched to a gene: 7. This clone was seen a handful of times. Its cognate antigen is unknown. The PCR ran on 60 Vbeta and 13 Jbeta primers. The method was immunoSEQ multiplex PCR; TCRdb's version includes in-frame clones alone and lacks a portion of them. The sample lists approximately 100,000 clones; about 75% were seen once. The receptor comes from a male donor in good health and CMV-seropositive. This chain connects TRBV7-8 to TRBJ2-1, with 9 positions matching TRBD2. The sequenced sample was PBMCs. This CDR3 reads CASSYAGGYGEQFF. CDR3 sequence (DNA): TGTGCCAGCAGCTATGCGGGGGGGTACGGTGAGCAGTTCTTC.